Reported below is one TCR beta chain. Authors' analysis steps: Reference gene primer amplification yielded estimated nucleated cell counts. The table came from immunoSEQ multiplex PCR; TCRdb's copy has only in-frame clones and leaves some out. V and J calls and clone size come straight from that table; D and trimming were deduced from the DNA. The data show about 320,000 clones, 89% seen once. This sample is drawn from a study of blood T cell repertoires in COVID-19. This CDR3 has 15 amino acids. Germline-derived CDR1 and CDR2 are MNHNY and SVGAGI (reference sequence). V shed 6 bases and J shed 3 bases, with 15 bases lying between them. The participants were between about 18 and 90 years old and came from about two dozen US areas. Self-reported history from a screening survey and questionnaire set each donor's cohort.

This chain uses TRBV6-6 with TRBJ1-5; maybe TRBD1 (6 bases). Sequencing was done on a sample of PBMCs or T cells enriched from blood (not recorded which). This sequence originates from a man between 60 and 70 years old who had recovered from COVID-19. The CDR3 protein is CASSRSRGSNQPQHF. In DNA form, the CDR3 reads TGTGCCAGCAGCCGATCCAGGGGATCCAATCAGCCCCAGCATTTT.